Included here is one TCR beta chain sequence, with context. Its antigen is not known. The data are from a study of Ad26.COV2.S vaccination and SARS-CoV-2 variants. Study observations and caveats: TCR breadth and depth analyses may have underestimated total T cell responses.

Sequencing was performed with immunoSEQ multiplex PCR; in TCRdb, only in-frame clones are kept and a portion is missing. This sample has around 310,000 clones; 90% occur once, and the top ten carry around 5.5%. V lost 1 base and J 5 bases, leaving 9 bases between the germline ends. Germline values: CDR1 SGHNT, CDR2 YENEEA. The CDR3 totals 14 residues. Sample treatment: 15 to 20 received Ad26.COV2.S at low or high dose, single or two shots; 5 received placebo; per-sample allocation not given. Material that was analyzed had been drawn on day 63 after the first vaccine or placebo injection. Sample: peripheral blood, taken in a trial of Ad26.COV2.S vaccine versus placebo. The chain combines TRBV11-3 with TRBJ2-1, with D tentatively TRBD2 (5 bases). The TCR sequence derives from a person between 18 and 65 years old who received the Ad26.COV2.S COVID-19 vaccine or a placebo. The CDR3 loop reads CASSLVGNHNEQFF. The DNA for the CDR3 is TGTGCCAGCAGCTTAGTCGGGAACCACAATGAGCAGTTCTTC.